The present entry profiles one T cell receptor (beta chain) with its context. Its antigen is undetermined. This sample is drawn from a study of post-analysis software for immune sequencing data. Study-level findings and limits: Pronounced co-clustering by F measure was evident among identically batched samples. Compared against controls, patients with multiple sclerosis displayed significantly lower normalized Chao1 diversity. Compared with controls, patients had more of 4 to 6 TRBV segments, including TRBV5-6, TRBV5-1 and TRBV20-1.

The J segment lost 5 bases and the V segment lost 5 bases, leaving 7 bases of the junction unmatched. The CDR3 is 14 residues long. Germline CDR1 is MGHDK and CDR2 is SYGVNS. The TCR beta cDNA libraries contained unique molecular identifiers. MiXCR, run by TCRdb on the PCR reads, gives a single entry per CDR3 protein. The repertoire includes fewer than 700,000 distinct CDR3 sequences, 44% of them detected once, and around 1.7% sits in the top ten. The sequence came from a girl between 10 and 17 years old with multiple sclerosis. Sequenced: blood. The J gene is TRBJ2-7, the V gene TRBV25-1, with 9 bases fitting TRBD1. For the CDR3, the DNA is TGTGCCAGCAGTTCCTCTCGGACAGGGGACGAGCAGTACTTC. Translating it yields CASSSSRTGDEQYF.